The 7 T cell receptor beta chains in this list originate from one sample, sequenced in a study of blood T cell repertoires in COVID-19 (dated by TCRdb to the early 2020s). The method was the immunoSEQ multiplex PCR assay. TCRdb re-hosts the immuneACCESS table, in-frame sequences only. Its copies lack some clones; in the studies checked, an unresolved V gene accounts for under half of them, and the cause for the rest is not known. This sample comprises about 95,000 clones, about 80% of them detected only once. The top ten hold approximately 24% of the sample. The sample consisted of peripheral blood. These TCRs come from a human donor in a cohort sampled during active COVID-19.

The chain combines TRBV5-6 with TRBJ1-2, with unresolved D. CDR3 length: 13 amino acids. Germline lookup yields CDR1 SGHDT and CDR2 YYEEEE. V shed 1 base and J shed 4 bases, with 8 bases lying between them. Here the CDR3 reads CASSLPRSYGYTF. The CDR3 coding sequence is TGTGCCAGCAGCTTGCCCCGGAGCTATGGCTACACCTTC.

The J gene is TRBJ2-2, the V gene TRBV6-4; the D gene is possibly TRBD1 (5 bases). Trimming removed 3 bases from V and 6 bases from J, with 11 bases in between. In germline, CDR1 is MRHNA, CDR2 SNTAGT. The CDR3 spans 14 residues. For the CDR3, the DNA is TGTGCCAGCAGTGAAGACAGAAAGTCCGGGGAGCTGTTTTTT. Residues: CASSEDRKSGELFF.

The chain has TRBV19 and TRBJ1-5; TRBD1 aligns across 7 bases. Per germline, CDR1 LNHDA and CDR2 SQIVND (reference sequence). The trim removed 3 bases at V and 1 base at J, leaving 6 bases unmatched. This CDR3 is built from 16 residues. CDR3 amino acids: CASSITSRGSNQPQHF. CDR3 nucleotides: TGTGCCAGTAGTATTACGTCCAGGGGGAGCAATCAGCCCCAGCATTTT.

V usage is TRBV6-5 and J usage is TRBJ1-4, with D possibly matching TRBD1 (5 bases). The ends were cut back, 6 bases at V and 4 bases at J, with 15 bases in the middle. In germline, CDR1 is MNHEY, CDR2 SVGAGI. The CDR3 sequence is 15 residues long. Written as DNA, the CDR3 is TGTGCCAGCAGCCACCGCCGGCAGGGTAATGAAAAACTGTTTTTT. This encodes CASSHRRQGNEKLFF.

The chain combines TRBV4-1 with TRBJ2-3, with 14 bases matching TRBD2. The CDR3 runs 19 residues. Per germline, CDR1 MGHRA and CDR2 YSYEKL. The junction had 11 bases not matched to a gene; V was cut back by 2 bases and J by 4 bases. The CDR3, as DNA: TGCGCCAGCAGCCAATTTGGGACTAGCGGGAGTTTTAGGGCAGATACGCAGTATTTT. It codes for CASSQFGTSGSFRADTQYF.

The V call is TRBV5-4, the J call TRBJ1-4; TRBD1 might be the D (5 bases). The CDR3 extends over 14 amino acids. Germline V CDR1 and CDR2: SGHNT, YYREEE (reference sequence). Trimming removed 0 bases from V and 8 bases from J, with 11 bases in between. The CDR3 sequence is CASSLGRPGEKLFF. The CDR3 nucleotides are TGTGCCAGCAGCTTGGGTAGGCCAGGGGAAAAACTGTTTTTT. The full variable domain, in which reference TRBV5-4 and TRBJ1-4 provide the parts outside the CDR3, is ETGVTQSPTHLIKTRGQQVTLRCSSQSGHNTVSWYQQALGQGPQFIFQYYREEENGRGNFPPRFSGLQFPNYSSELNVNALELDDSALYLCASSLGRPGEKLFFGSGTQLSVL.

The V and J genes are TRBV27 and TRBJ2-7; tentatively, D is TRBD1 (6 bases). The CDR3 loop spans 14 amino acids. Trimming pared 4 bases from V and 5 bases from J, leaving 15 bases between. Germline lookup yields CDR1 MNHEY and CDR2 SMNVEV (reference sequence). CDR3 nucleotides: TGTGCCAGCAGTTCCCGGACAGTGTTCCACGAGCAGTACTTC. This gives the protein CASSSRTVFHEQYF.